These 27 T cell receptor beta chains originate from one sample sequenced in a study of blood T cell repertoires in COVID-19. The table came from immunoSEQ multiplex PCR; TCRdb's copy has only in-frame clones and leaves some out. In the table there are over 250,000 clones, 85% to 90% of which are singletons. Sequenced sample: peripheral blood. The origin of the receptors is a human donor in a cohort sampled during active COVID-19.

The DNA of the CDR3 is TGTGCCAGCAGCTTAGGACCGGGAGCACGGAGGGAGCAGTACTTC. Translation gives CASSLGPGARREQYF. This rearrangement joins TRBV7-2 to TRBJ2-7; D perhaps matches TRBD2 (6 bases). The CDR3 sequence is 15 residues long. The V gene's germline CDR1 is SGHTA and CDR2 FQGNSA. V lost 1 base, J lost 7 bases, and 17 bases lay in between.

The chain couples TRBV24-1 to TRBJ2-1; 11 bases are shared with TRBD2. The V gene's germline CDR1 is KGHDR and CDR2 SFDVKD. The V gene end was trimmed by 5 bases and the J gene end by 7 bases; junction bases not matched to a gene: 3. The CDR3 extends over 14 amino acids. The CDR3 reads CATSGLAGINEQFF. The CDR3 bases are TGTGCCACCAGTGGACTAGCGGGAATTAATGAGCAGTTCTTC.

The V gene is TRBV28, the J gene TRBJ2-7; 11 bases fit TRBD1. This CDR3 region has 15 residues. From germline, CDR1 is MDHEN and CDR2 SYDVKM. J lost 4 bases, V lost 3 bases, and 5 bases had no gene match. In DNA form, the CDR3 reads TGTGCCAGCAGTTTGCTCGGGACAGGGGGTTACGAGCAGTACTTC. It yields the protein CASSLLGTGGYEQYF. Full variable domain (remainder filled in from reference TRBV28 and TRBJ2-7): DVKVTQSSRYLVKRTGEKVFLECVQDMDHENMFWYRQDPGLGLRLIYFSYDVKMKEKGDIPEGYSVSREKKERFSLILESASTNQTSMYLCASSLLGTGGYEQYFGPGTRLTVT.

The rearrangement links TRBV7-9 to TRBJ2-5, with 7 positions matching TRBD2. CDR3 length: 15 amino acids. The germline gives CDR1 SEHNR, CDR2 FQNEAQ (reference sequence). V was pared by 5 bases and J by 6 bases, with 12 bases of the junction left unmatched. In nucleotides, the CDR3 is TGTGCCAGCAGCCCCGACGGCGGGAGCTGGCAGACCCAGTACTTC. Its protein product is CASSPDGGSWQTQYF.

This chain uses TRBV6-5 with TRBJ1-2, with 9 bases matching TRBD1. The ends lost 4 bases at V and 5 bases at J; junction bases unmatched: 8. Germline assignment: CDR1 MNHEY and CDR2 SVGAGI. The CDR3 spans 15 residues. The DNA of the CDR3 is TGTGCCAGCAGTTTGGACAGGGGTCTCCTTTATGGCTACACCTTC. Amino acid sequence: CASSLDRGLLYGYTF.

The chain links TRBV3-1 (or the pseudogene TRBV3-2) to TRBJ1-2; tentatively, D is TRBD1 (5 bases). V was clipped by 4 bases and J by 3 bases, with 18 bases between them. The CDR3 extends over 16 amino acids. Germline loops: CDR1 LGHDT, CDR2 YNNKEL (reference sequence). The DNA for the CDR3 is TGTGCCAGCAGCCCAAGTCTTGGCAGGGTCGACTATGGCTACACCTTC. It codes for CASSPSLGRVDYGYTF.

The rearrangement links TRBV4-1 to TRBJ2-1; no clear D gene. Germline V CDR1 and CDR2: MGHRA, YSYEKL. The CDR3 spans 13 residues. The V end was cut by 1 base, the J end by 7 bases, with 8 bases between. The CDR3 DNA reads TGCGCCAGCAGCCAAGTTACCAGGAATGAGCAGTTCTTC. Its translation is CASSQVTRNEQFF.

The table lists this clone with a few counts. V and J are TRBV5-1 and TRBJ2-3; 10 nucleotides agree with TRBD1. V lost 3 bases, J lost 4 bases, and 8 bases stayed unmatched. The CDR3 contains 16 residues. Germline-derived CDR1 and CDR2 are SGHRS and YFSETQ. CDR3: CASSSGQGLVSDTQYF. DNA of the CDR3: TGCGCCAGCAGCTCGGGACAGGGGTTAGTTTCAGATACGCAGTATTTT.

This rearrangement joins TRBV7-2 to TRBJ2-3; TRBD2 agrees at 10 bases. Losses at the gene ends were 3 bases for V and 6 bases for J; bases not matched to a gene: 6. From germline, CDR1 is SGHTA and CDR2 FQGNSA. This CDR3 is 15 amino acids long. Here the CDR3 reads CASSLALGLADTQYF. The CDR3 DNA follows: TGTGCCAGCAGCTTGGCCCTGGGACTAGCGGATACGCAGTATTTT.

This rearrangement joins TRBV7-9 to TRBJ2-1; 11 nucleotides agree with TRBD2. The germline V gene has CDR1 SEHNR and CDR2 FQNEAQ (reference sequence). The CDR3 is made up of 15 amino acids. V lost 1 base and J lost 6; bases outside the gene matches: 2. Here the CDR3 reads CASSLGTSGSNEQFF. The CDR3 bases are TGTGCCAGCAGCTTAGGGACTAGCGGGTCCAATGAGCAGTTCTTC.

This clone was recorded a few times. V usage is TRBV29-1 and J usage is TRBJ2-7; 8 bases are shared with TRBD2. The ends lost 8 bases at V and 4 bases at J; junction bases unmatched: 13. Germline V gives CDR1 SQVTM, CDR2 ANQGSEA. The CDR3 contains 14 residues. Here the CDR3 DNA reads TGCAGCATAATCGAACGGGGACTAGTGTACGAGCAGTACTTC. Translated: CSIIERGLVYEQYF.

This clone has a single count. This sequence joins TRBV27 and TRBJ1-2; D is uncertain. Germline CDR1 is MNHEY and CDR2 is SMNVEV (reference sequence). V was shortened by 6 bases and J by 4 bases, with 12 bases between the two germline ends. The CDR3 covers 13 residues. CDR3 protein: CASSSARVYGYTF. DNA of the CDR3: TGTGCCAGCAGCTCTGCCCGGGTCTATGGCTACACCTTC.

The genes are TRBV21-1 and TRBJ1-2. TRBV21-1 is given as a pseudogene. The CDR3 is 14 amino acids. The CDR3 bases are TGTGCCAGCAGCAGAGGGATTCTAAACTATGGCTACACCTTC. Its protein is CASSRGILNYGYTF.

The chain couples TRBV24-1 to TRBJ2-3; 8 bases line up with TRBD2. The V and J ends lost 5 bases and 0 bases, in that order; junction bases with no gene match: 9. The CDR3 is made up of 17 amino acids. In germline, CDR1 is KGHDR, CDR2 SFDVKD. The CDR3 here is CATSGSGRAPSTDTQYF. DNA of the CDR3: TGTGCCACCAGTGGCAGCGGGAGAGCCCCTAGCACAGATACGCAGTATTTT.

The chain combines TRBV6-5 with TRBJ1-2; D might be TRBD1 (5 bases). The V gene lost 7 bases and the J gene lost 5 bases, with 20 bases spanning the gap. This CDR3 is built from 15 residues. CDR1 is MNHEY, CDR2 SVGAGI, per germline. The CDR3 here is CASILSGTEYYGYTF. For the CDR3, the DNA is TGTGCCAGCATTCTATCCGGGACTGAATATTATGGCTACACCTTC.

This chain joins TRBV19 and TRBJ2-1; a weak D match, TRBD1 (6 bases). Trimming shortened V by 2 bases and J by 13 bases, and 12 bases separated the two germline ends. CDR1 and CDR2 (germline): LNHDA, SQIVND (reference sequence). The CDR3 runs 12 residues. This CDR3 reads CASSITGIDQFF. The CDR3 nucleotides read TGTGCCAGTAGTATAACAGGGATAGATCAGTTCTTC. Full variable domain (outside the CDR3, taken from reference TRBV19 and TRBJ2-1): DGGITQSPKYLFRKEGQNVTLSCEQNLNHDAMYWYRQDPGQGLRLIYYSQIVNDFQKGDIAEGYSVSREKKESFPLTVTSAQKNPTAFYLCASSITGIDQFFGPGTRLTVL.

The CDR3 DNA reads as TGTGCCAGCAGTGCTGGGACAGAATATCAGCCCCAGCATTTT. Protein: CASSAGTEYQPQHF. This chain joins TRBV2 and TRBJ1-5; TRBD1 aligns across 7 bases. The CDR3 is made up of 14 amino acids. J was trimmed by 5 bases and V by 4 bases; bases with no gene match: 5. CDR1 and CDR2 from the germline V gene are SNHLY and FYNNEI.

This clone was seen more than once but under ten times. This chain joins TRBV28 and TRBJ2-3; D is perhaps TRBD2 (5 bases). Germline-derived CDR1 and CDR2 are MDHEN and SYDVKM. The V end lost 3 bases, the J end lost 3 bases, and 7 bases lay between the germline ends. The CDR3 contains 13 residues. The CDR3 here is CASSLGATDTQYF. The CDR3 region has the DNA TGTGCCAGCAGTTTGGGAGCAACAGATACGCAGTATTTT.

The J gene is TRBJ2-1, the V gene TRBV6-1; TRBD2 aligns across 13 bases. J was trimmed by 4 bases and V by 4 bases; bases with no gene match: 4. CDR3 length equals 16 residues. Germline V CDR1 and CDR2: MNHNS, SASEGT. The CDR3 coding sequence is TGTGCCAGCAGTGCGACTAGCGGGAGGTTTTACAATGAGCAGTTCTTC. This gives the protein CASSATSGRFYNEQFF.

The rearrangement uses TRBV30 and TRBJ2-1, with 12 bases fitting TRBD2. This CDR3 contains 16 residues. J was trimmed by 7 bases and V by 2 bases; bases with no gene match: 9. Per germline, CDR1 GTSNPN and CDR2 SVGIG (reference sequence). The CDR3 sequence is CAWSITRTSGTNEQFF. The CDR3 bases are TGTGCCTGGAGTATAACGCGGACTAGCGGGACGAATGAGCAGTTCTTC.

V usage is TRBV27 and J usage is TRBJ2-3; 8 nucleotides align to TRBD2. The V gene's germline CDR1 is MNHEY and CDR2 SMNVEV (reference sequence). With V trimmed by 6 bases and J by 4 bases, 9 bases remained unmatched. The CDR3 is made up of 15 amino acids. CDR3: CASSPMSGSADTQYF. The CDR3 coding sequence is TGTGCCAGCAGCCCGATGAGCGGGAGCGCAGATACGCAGTATTTT.

The V call is TRBV4-1, the J call TRBJ2-7; 9 nucleotides match TRBD1. V trimming: 3 bases; J trimming: 5 bases; junction bases outside the gene matches: 8. Germline lookup yields CDR1 MGHRA and CDR2 YSYEKL. The CDR3 contains 15 residues. This CDR3 reads CASSHPGQGKNEQYF. CDR3 nucleotide sequence: TGCGCCAGCAGCCATCCGGGACAGGGCAAAAACGAGCAGTACTTC.

The V call is TRBV5-1, the J call TRBJ2-7, with D uncertain. The CDR3 runs to 14 residues. Germline lookup yields CDR1 SGHRS and CDR2 YFSETQ. The ends were cut back, 4 bases at V and 0 bases at J, with 11 bases in the middle. CDR3 region: CASSPQVSSYEQYF. Here the CDR3 DNA reads TGCGCCAGCAGCCCGCAGGTGAGCTCCTACGAGCAGTACTTC. Full variable domain (rest looked up from reference TRBV5-1 and TRBJ2-7): KAGVTQTPRYLIKTRGQQVTLSCSPISGHRSVSWYQQTPGQGLQFLFEYFSETQRNKGNFPGRFSGRQFSNSRSEMNVSTLELGDSALYLCASSPQVSSYEQYFGPGTRLTVT.

The chain recombines TRBV12-3 or TRBV12-4 with TRBJ2-6; D not certain. Trimming left V 6 bases short and J 1 base short, with 4 bases between. The CDR3 extends over 13 amino acids. This CDR3 is CASRESGANVLTF. The CDR3 DNA sequence: TGTGCCAGCAGGGAGTCTGGGGCCAACGTCCTGACTTTC.

The chain couples TRBV29-1 to TRBJ2-7; a weak D match, TRBD1 (6 bases). This CDR3 has 12 amino acids. Per the germline V gene, CDR1 is SQVTM and CDR2 is ANQGSEA. Between the trimmed V and J ends, which lost 5 bases and 3 bases, there was a span of 11 bases. The CDR3 DNA sequence: TGCAGCGTTTCGGGACACTACTACGAGCAGTACTTC. Residues: CSVSGHYYEQYF.

The rearrangement uses TRBV12-5 and TRBJ1-1; D is possibly TRBD1 (5 bases). Trimming pared 6 bases from V and 0 bases from J, leaving 14 bases between. Looked up from germline, CDR1 is LGHNT and CDR2 is FRNRAP. CDR3 length: 15 amino acids. The CDR3 region has the DNA TGTGCTAGTGGGTCAGACGGAGGGGTGAACACTGAAGCTTTCTTT. Residues: CASGSDGGVNTEAFF. Full variable domain (rest looked up from reference TRBV12-5 and TRBJ1-1): DARVTQTPRHKVTEMGQEVTMRCQPILGHNTVFWYRQTMMQGLELLAYFRNRAPLDDSGMPKDRFSAEMPDATLATLKIQPSEPRDSAVYFCASGSDGGVNTEAFFGQGTRLTVV.

The CDR3 DNA reads TGCGCCAGCAGCCCGACTAGTCGAGTCGAGACCCAGTACTTC. Translated: CASSPTSRVETQYF. The chain links TRBV5-1 to TRBJ2-5; weak D call: TRBD2 (6 bases). V was trimmed by 4 bases and J by 5 bases, leaving 15 bases between them. Germline V gene sequence: CDR1 SGHRS, CDR2 YFSETQ. There are 14 residues in the CDR3.